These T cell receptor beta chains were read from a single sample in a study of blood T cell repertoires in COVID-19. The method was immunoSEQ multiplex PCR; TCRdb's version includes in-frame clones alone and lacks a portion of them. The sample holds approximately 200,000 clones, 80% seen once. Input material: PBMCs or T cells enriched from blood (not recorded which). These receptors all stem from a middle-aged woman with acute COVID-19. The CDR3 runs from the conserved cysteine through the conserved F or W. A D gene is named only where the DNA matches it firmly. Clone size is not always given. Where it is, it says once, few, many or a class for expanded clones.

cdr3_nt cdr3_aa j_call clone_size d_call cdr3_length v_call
TGTGCCTCCCGGGCCGACAGGGGGACTGAAGCTTTCTTT CASRADRGTEAFF TRBJ1-1 once TRBD1 13 TRBV30
TGTGCCACCAGCGAAGACAGGGGGATAGTAAATGAGCAGTTCTTC CATSEDRGIVNEQFF TRBJ2-1 . TRBD1 15 TRBV15
TGTGCCACCAGCAGATCGACTAGTTCCGGAGAGCAGTACTTC CATSRSTSSGEQYF TRBJ2-7 few . 14 TRBV15
TGTGCCAGCAGTGTGGGCCGGGGGCCCCAGCATTTT CASSVGRGPQHF TRBJ1-5 . . 12 TRBV27
TGTGCCAGTAGTCCCGGGACAGGGGGACCTGAAAAACTGTTTTTT CASSPGTGGPEKLFF TRBJ1-4 . TRBD1 15 TRBV19
TGTGCCTGGAGTAGGATCGGGAGTGGCTCCTACAATGAGCAGTTCTTC CAWSRIGSGSYNEQFF TRBJ2-1 few . 16 TRBV30
TGTGCCAGCAACGCCGGGACAGGGGCCAATCAGCCCCAGCATTTT CASNAGTGANQPQHF TRBJ1-5 . TRBD1 15 TRBV6-5
TGTGCCAGCACCTCGGGGCGGGAGAGGTACGAGCAGTACTTC CASTSGRERYEQYF TRBJ2-7 . TRBD2 14 TRBV27
TGTGCCAGCACCCCGGATTGGGGGGACACTGAAGCTTTCTTT CASTPDWGDTEAFF TRBJ1-1 once . 14 TRBV7-2
TGTGCCAGCAGCTTTGCGAGTAACTATGGCTACACCTTC CASSFASNYGYTF TRBJ1-2 few . 13 TRBV7-9
TGTGCCAGCAGTTCACAAGCCGGGACTACTAATCAGCCCCAGCATTTT CASSSQAGTTNQPQHF TRBJ1-5 . . 16 TRBV6-5
TGTGCCAGCAGTTCCAATGACAGGGCGGGTCAGCCCCAGCATTTT CASSSNDRAGQPQHF TRBJ1-5 . TRBD1 15 TRBV28
TGTGCCAGTAGTATAAGTAGCGGGCCCTACAATGAGCAGTTCTTC CASSISSGPYNEQFF TRBJ2-1 once TRBD2 15 TRBV19
TGTGCCAGCAGTGAAATGCGGAACACTGAAGCTTTCTTT CASSEMRNTEAFF TRBJ1-1 . . 13 TRBV25-1
TGTGCCAGCAGGCAGGGAAACATTCAGTACTTC CASRQGNIQYF TRBJ2-4 . . 11 TRBV7-2
TGTGCCAGCAGTCTACAGGGGGCAAATATGGGGGAGACCCAGTACTTC CASSLQGANMGETQYF TRBJ2-5 . TRBD1 16 TRBV27
TGTGCCATCAGTGCGGCAGGTGACTCTGGAAACACCATATATTTT CAISAAGDSGNTIYF TRBJ1-3 few . 15 TRBV10-3
TGTGCCAGCAGTGGGGACAGGGAGTCACGGACCCAGTACTTC CASSGDRESRTQYF TRBJ2-5 . TRBD1 14 TRBV2
TGCAGCGTGGCGGGCACAGATACGCAGTATTTT CSVAGTDTQYF TRBJ2-3 . . 11 TRBV29-1
TGTGCCAGCAGCCAGGTGGGGCCCCTGACTAGCGGGGTCCCCTACGAGCAGTACTTC CASSQVGPLTSGVPYEQYF TRBJ2-7 . TRBD2 19 TRBV3-1/TRBV3-2
TGTGCCAGCTCACCACCCCTAGCGGGGGCCCACACCGGGGAGCTGTTTTTT CASSPPLAGAHTGELFF TRBJ2-2 . TRBD2 17 TRBV18
TGTGCCAGCAGCAGACAGGGAGAAGCTTTCTTT CASSRQGEAFF TRBJ1-1 . TRBD1 11 TRBV7-6
TGTGCCAGCAGCCAAGATCCCAATGGACAGGGCAATCAGCCCCAGCATTTT CASSQDPNGQGNQPQHF TRBJ1-5 . TRBD1 17 TRBV3-1/TRBV3-2
TGTGCCAGCAGCCAAGATCCTGGGACACCGGGTGCTTTC CASSQDPGTPGAF TRBJ2-4 . . 13 TRBV4-2
TGTGCCAGCAGCCCTTTTCAGGGGGCTGTGGGTCCCGGGGAGCTGTTTTTT CASSPFQGAVGPGELFF TRBJ2-2 few TRBD1 17 TRBV14
TGTGCCAGCAGGCCCCCGACAGGGTTATACGAGCAGTACTTC CASRPPTGLYEQYF TRBJ2-7 many TRBD1 14 TRBV2
TGTGCCAGCAGCTCCAGCTGGCAGGAGGCGGCAACTAATGAAAAACTGTTTTTT CASSSSWQEAATNEKLFF TRBJ1-4 . . 18 TRBV11-2
TGTGCCTGGAGTGTTTTAGGGCCGGCCGGGGATCAGCCCCAGCATTTT CAWSVLGPAGDQPQHF TRBJ1-5 . . 16 TRBV30